This T cell receptor (beta chain) stems from a study of human T cells and chemical hapten exposure (dated by TCRdb to about 2021). A note on the overall study: Libraries were pooled for sequencing, and per-sample TCR yields varied mainly because of small differences in library volumes within the pool. Peripheral blood TCR repertoire changes were tracked in vivo in alopecia patients during primary and secondary sensitization to the hapten diphenylcyclopropenone (DPC). From each blood RNA sample, both TCR alpha and TCR beta chains were sequenced.

Total RNA was extracted from unfractionated whole blood collected in Tempus Blood RNA tubes. As TCR sequencing controls, roughly five healthy volunteers were used, with blood taken at day 0, 2 weeks and 6 weeks. The paper's findings and limits, for the study overall: Repeated subsampling changed both the strength of the expansion versus patch-test correlation and the threshold at which that correlation became significant. The number of TCRs above 1 in 1000 frequency did not change with DPC sensitization; there was no evidence of global repertoire structure alterations.

With respect to this clonotype: Its target antigen remains unknown. No base quality information exists; no much larger clone differs at one position.

The receptor library was made with 5' RACE. The sample was run on an Illumina MiSeq. Library preparation attached unique molecular identifiers to individual cDNA molecules for quantitative, reproducible TCR counting. Under the source paper's analysis protocol: Samples had a median of roughly 98,000 TCRs, with a range from roughly 20,000 to 700,000. The Decombinator software suite was used to annotate the V, J and CDR3 of the TCR reads. For the PS versus PT1 abundance plots, all samples were subsampled to the same number of TCRs (28,000). TCRs were defined as expanded if absent before sensitization and observed at least eight times at the 2-week time point. Starting from the raw public reads, TCRdb applied fastp trimming at Q25, assembled clones with MiXCR and retained in-frame beta chains. Identical CDR3 protein sequences are pooled into one entry, listed with their most common genes and DNA. V and J calls and clone size were set by TCRdb, not the authors. Here the sample has 130,000 or so distinct CDR3 sequences; around 4% occur a single time. Approximately 1.4% of the sample is in the top ten clones.

The V end loses 1 base and the J end loses 7 bases, and a stretch of 11 bases separates them. From cysteine to phenylalanine, the CDR3 is 14 amino acids long. Just the 42-base CDR3 DNA is kept, in frame starting at base 1. From the germline V gene, CDR1 is MNHEY and CDR2 is SVGEGT. The rearrangement combines TRBV6-2 or TRBV6-3 with TRBJ2-1; the D assignment is uncertain and may be TRBD1 or TRBD2, with 6 bases supporting each. This TCR came from a female donor in good health. The CDR3 region: CASSYWGAVNEQFF. The bases read TGTGCCAGCAGTTACTGGGGGGCCGTGAATGAGCAGTTCTTC.